The sequence of this T cell receptor beta chain was determined in a study of blood T cell repertoires in COVID-19. Study information: Samples came from the United States, Italy and Spain, spanning acute and convalescent COVID-19. PBMCs, B-cell-depleted T cells, or T cells provided the cDNA or gDNA that made up the material.

Germline CDR1 and CDR2: MNHEY and SVGAGI. The CDR3 is made up of 14 amino acids. V shed 8 bases, J shed 5 bases, and the junction held 8 bases outside the gene matches. In the original processing: Scientists estimated how many nucleated cells there were by amplifying reference gene primers. TCRdb's copy holds only in-frame clones and misses some; the assay was immunoSEQ multiplex PCR. The V and J calls and the clone size are those of that table, but D and trimming were determined from the DNA. The profile shows 15,000 to 20,000 clones, approximately 91% of them singletons. The rearrangement joins TRBV6-5 to TRBJ1-4; 7 bases align to TRBD1. Sequencing was done on a sample of peripheral blood. The clonotype was recovered from a human donor in a cohort sampled during active COVID-19. CDR3 sequence reads: CASEERGRNEKLFF. DNA for the CDR3: TGTGCCAGCGAAGAGAGGGGGCGGAATGAAAAACTGTTTTTT.